This T cell receptor (beta chain) was recovered during a study of T cell repertoires in cytomegalovirus infection. On the study more broadly: CMV infection plus the matching HLA type was flagged by public TCR beta signatures. General observations from the study: The ex vivo response showed dominance by HLA-C-restricted CMV-specific TCR beta clonotypes. Carriers of CMV and the relevant HLA type were discriminated by public TCR beta frequency.

TCRdb independently ran MiXCR on the reads; one entry per CDR3 protein. Of a few hundred thousand distinct CDR3 sequences listed, less than 30% were seen once; the top ten hold around 14%. With regard to this clonotype: Its antigen remains unknown.

Trimming shortened V by 5 bases and J by 7 bases, and 11 bases separated the two germline ends. The CDR3 has 12 residues. Sequenced: PBMCs. This rearrangement joins TRBV12-3 or TRBV12-4 to TRBJ1-2, with D perhaps matching TRBD1 (5 bases). The receptor comes from a human donor in good health (CMV status not recorded). Some clones in this sample may be carry-over from other donors' samples. The CDR3 sequence is CASSPRGVGYTF. CDR3 sequence (DNA): TGTGCCAGCAGTCCGAGAGGGGTTGGCTACACCTTC.